A single sample gave rise to the 14 T cell receptor beta chains below, sequenced in a study of radiotherapy plus CTLA-4 blockade in lung cancer. Some clones are missing from TCRdb's copy, which holds only in-frame ones; the method was immunoSEQ multiplex PCR. The data show more than 9,500 clones, around 80% seen once. The sample was peripheral blood, taken from a patient treated with radiotherapy plus ipilimumab. These receptors were collected from a human donor with non-small cell lung cancer that progressed on radiotherapy plus ipilimumab.

Only a few counts were recorded for this clone. CDR3 amino acids: CASSSLGGSTDTQYF. The CDR3 DNA sequence: TGTGCCAGCAGCTCCTTAGGCGGTAGCACAGATACGCAGTATTTT. This chain links TRBV7-2 with TRBJ2-3; D gene unclear. Trimming took off 4 bases at V and 0 bases at J, with 11 bases between the two ends. From germline, CDR1 is SGHTA and CDR2 FQGNSA. The CDR3 contains 15 residues. Looking up the rest from reference TRBV7-2 and TRBJ2-3 gives the full variable domain: GAGVSQSPSNKVTEKGKDVELRCDPISGHTALYWYRQSLGQGLEFLIYFQGNSAPDKSGLPSDRFSAERTGGSVSTLTIQRTQQEDSAVYLCASSSLGGSTDTQYFGPGTRLTVL.

The CDR3 loop is CASSITVAGPKQPQHF. The CDR3 region has the DNA TGTGCCAGTAGTATCACAGTGGCAGGGCCAAAGCAGCCCCAGCATTTT. The V gene is TRBV19, the J gene TRBJ1-5; tentative D call: TRBD1 (5 bases). V lost 3 bases and J 7 bases, leaving 19 bases between the germline ends. The V gene's germline CDR1 is LNHDA and CDR2 SQIVND (reference sequence). There are 16 residues in the CDR3.

This clone was recorded a few times. A read error may account for a junction end that differs from germline. The chain links TRBV7-7 to TRBJ2-5; TRBD1 aligns across 8 bases. The CDR3 is 15 amino acids. Germline loops: CDR1 SSHAT, CDR2 FNYEAQ (reference sequence). As DNA, the CDR3 is TGTGCTAGCAGGACCCTTGGGACAGGACAAGAGACCCAGTACTTC. This encodes CASRTLGTGQETQYF.

This clone appeared a single time. The chain carries TRBV11-2 and TRBJ1-6; a weak D match, TRBD1 (5 bases). V shed 7 bases and J shed 8 bases, with 12 bases lying between them. The length of the CDR3 is 13 residues. The germline CDR1 and CDR2 sequences are SGHAT and FQNNGV. CDR3 DNA: TGTGCCAGCACCCTCACGGGGGATTCACCCCTCCACTTT. Encoded protein: CASTLTGDSPLHF.

The chain is built from TRBV11-2 and TRBJ2-1, with TRBD2 matching 10 bases. There are 17 residues in the CDR3. Germline lookup yields CDR1 SGHAT and CDR2 FQNNGV. V shed 2 bases, J shed 5 bases, and the junction held 9 bases outside the gene matches. DNA of the CDR3: TGTGCCAGCAGCTTATGGACTAGCGGCGGTCAAAACAATGAGCAGTTCTTC. Protein: CASSLWTSGGQNNEQFF.

The chain couples TRBV27 to TRBJ1-4; 9 bases agree with TRBD1. Trimming removed 4 bases from V and 4 bases from J; junction bases left unmatched: 4. The germline CDR1 and CDR2 sequences are MNHEY and SMNVEV (reference sequence). CDR3 length: 15 residues. This chain's CDR3 is CASSWGTGRNEKLFF. The CDR3 coding sequence is TGTGCCAGCAGTTGGGGGACAGGGCGTAATGAAAAACTGTTTTTT.

This clone was detected only once. The rearrangement links TRBV15 to TRBJ1-4; no clear D. CDR3 size: 12 residues. In germline, CDR1 is LNHNV, CDR2 YYDKDF (reference sequence). V lost 1 base and J lost 8, with 5 bases in between. The CDR3 is CATSRGGEKLFF. In DNA, the CDR3 is TGTGCCACCAGCAGAGGGGGAGAAAAACTGTTTTTT.

V is TRBV18 and J is TRBJ1-1, with D possibly matching TRBD1 (6 bases). In germline, CDR1 is KGHSH, CDR2 LQKENI. The CDR3 sequence is 15 residues long. Deletions cut 3 bases from V and 4 bases from J, with 15 bases between. The CDR3 DNA follows: TGTGCCAGCTCACCGCCGGACAGTTGGGGCACTGAAGCTTTCTTT. As protein: CASSPPDSWGTEAFF. Filled out from reference TRBV18 and TRBJ1-1, the complete variable domain reads NAGVMQNPRHLVRRRGQEARLRCSPMKGHSHVYWYRQLPEEGLKFMVYLQKENIIDESGMPKERFSAEFPKEGPSILRIQQVVRGDSAAYFCASSPPDSWGTEAFFGQGTRLTVV.

The V call is TRBV9, the J call TRBJ2-7; D possibly matches TRBD1 or TRBD2 (7 bases each). Trimming removed 4 bases from V and 2 bases from J, with 16 bases in between. Germline-derived CDR1 and CDR2 are SGDLS and YYNGEE. CDR3 length equals 15 residues. CDR3 bases: TGTGCCAGCAGCCCAGGGGGGGCAGGTACCTACGAGCAGTACTTC. Translation gives CASSPGGAGTYEQYF.

The V call is TRBV29-1, the J call TRBJ1-5; D gene ambiguous. V was shortened by 0 bases and J by 7 bases, with 7 bases between the two germline ends. The CDR3 is 12 residues long. The germline V gene has CDR1 SQVTM and CDR2 ANQGSEA. CDR3 coding DNA: TGCAGCGTTGAAGATCCTGGCCAGCCCCAGCATTTT. Amino acids: CSVEDPGQPQHF.

J is TRBJ2-7 and V is TRBV27; unclear D gene. With 3 bases removed from V and 9 bases from J, the gap between germline ends came to 15 bases. CDR1 MNHEY and CDR2 SMNVEV come from the germline V gene (reference sequence). The CDR3 is 13 amino acids. Written as DNA, the CDR3 is TGTGCCAGCAGTTTTCTATATGGGGTGGGGCAGTACTTC. Translating it yields CASSFLYGVGQYF.

This chain connects TRBV7-9 to TRBJ1-2; TRBD1 aligns across 7 bases. CDR1 and CDR2 from the germline V gene are SEHNR and FQNEAQ (reference sequence). V shed 5 bases and J 5 bases; nucleotides not matched to a gene: 14. The CDR3 totals 16 residues. In DNA, the CDR3 is TGTGCCAGCAGCACCACCGGGGACAGTACCCTTTATGGCTACACCTTC. Its translation: CASSTTGDSTLYGYTF.

The V and J genes are TRBV5-4 and TRBJ2-5; the D gene could be TRBD1 or TRBD2 (5 bases each). Per germline, CDR1 SGHNT and CDR2 YYREEE (reference sequence). V was cut by 5 bases and J by 5 bases, with 16 bases left in between. The CDR3 extends over 14 amino acids. As DNA, the CDR3 is TGTGCCAGCAGTTTCGAGGGGCCGAGGGAGACCCAGTACTTC. This codes for CASSFEGPRETQYF.

The chain recombines TRBV7-6 with TRBJ1-1, with 9 positions matching TRBD1. J was trimmed by 0 bases and V by 6 bases; bases with no gene match: 5. Germline-derived CDR1 and CDR2 are SGHVS and FNYEAQ. The CDR3 is 15 amino acids. The CDR3 reads CASRPGQGLNTEAFF. CDR3 in DNA: TGTGCCAGCAGGCCGGGACAGGGTCTGAACACTGAAGCTTTCTTT.